These T cell receptor beta chains were read from a single sample in a study of blood T cell repertoires in COVID-19. The method was immunoSEQ multiplex PCR; TCRdb's version includes in-frame clones alone and lacks a portion of them. The sample records about 62,000 clones, roughly 70% being singletons. Sequenced material: PBMCs or T cells enriched from blood (not recorded which). All receptors derive from an older woman who had been exposed to COVID-19. Both conserved end residues are part of each CDR3. A D gene is named only where the DNA matches it firmly. Clone size is given for some rows only: seen once, a few or many times, or a class if the clone is expanded.

D: TRBD1; length: 13; J: TRBJ1-1; size: NA; V: TRBV6-2/TRBV6-3; DNA: TGTGCCAGCAGCCGCCTGGACAGGGAATTAGCTTTCTTT; CDR3: CASSRLDRELAFF
D: TRBD2; length: 13; J: TRBJ2-7; size: NA; V: TRBV27; DNA: TGTGCTAGCGGGGCAGGGTATACCTACGAGCAGTACTTC; CDR3: CASGAGYTYEQYF
D: NA; length: 12; J: TRBJ2-3; size: once; V: TRBV5-1; DNA: TGCGCCAGCAGCTTTAATATGGATACGCAGTATTTT; CDR3: CASSFNMDTQYF
D: TRBD2; length: 16; J: TRBJ2-5; size: few; V: TRBV6-4; DNA: TGTGCCAGCAGGGGACTAGCGGGAACTTACCAAGAGACCCAGTACTTC; CDR3: CASRGLAGTYQETQYF
D: NA; length: 12; J: TRBJ1-2; size: NA; V: TRBV28; DNA: TGTGCCAGCAGTGCACCGGTCCTGGGCTACACCTTC; CDR3: CASSAPVLGYTF
D: NA; length: 16; J: TRBJ1-1; size: NA; V: TRBV6-1; DNA: TGTGCCAGCAGTGAAGTGGGGGGGCGAAGGAATACTGAAGCTTTCTTT; CDR3: CASSEVGGRRNTEAFF
D: TRBD1; length: 14; J: TRBJ1-4; size: NA; V: TRBV2; DNA: TGTGCCAGCAGCAGACAGGGTGCTTTTGAAAAACTGTTTTTT; CDR3: CASSRQGAFEKLFF
D: TRBD1; length: 17; J: TRBJ2-7; size: NA; V: TRBV14; DNA: TGTGCCAGCAGCCCCCCAGGGACAGGGGGGGCCTCCTACGAGCAGTACTTC; CDR3: CASSPPGTGGASYEQYF
D: NA; length: 15; J: TRBJ2-1; size: NA; V: TRBV6-5; DNA: TGTGCCAGCAGTTACTCGACAGCCCTTGACAATGAGCAGTTCTTC; CDR3: CASSYSTALDNEQFF
D: TRBD1; length: 15; J: TRBJ2-5; size: NA; V: TRBV25-1; DNA: TGTGCCAGCAGTAGGGACAGGGGGCCTCAAGAGACCCAGTACTTC; CDR3: CASSRDRGPQETQYF
D: NA; length: 13; J: TRBJ2-1; size: NA; V: TRBV12-3/TRBV12-4; DNA: TGTGCCAGCAGTTTAGCCTTCGGGAATGAGCAGTTCTTC; CDR3: CASSLAFGNEQFF
D: NA; length: 15; J: TRBJ2-1; size: NA; V: TRBV19; DNA: TGTGCCAGTAGTATTCGGGGTTTCTCCTACAATGAGCAGTTCTTC; CDR3: CASSIRGFSYNEQFF
D: TRBD2; length: 20; J: TRBJ2-3; size: NA; V: TRBV28; DNA: TGTGCCAGCAGGGGGGTGGGGCTAGCGGGAGAGGAGAGCTCCCGGACTACGCAGTATTTT; CDR3: CASRGVGLAGEESSRTTQYF
D: TRBD1; length: 14; J: TRBJ1-4; size: NA; V: TRBV15; DNA: TGTGCCACCAGCAGTATACAGGGGGGTGAAAAACTGTTTTTT; CDR3: CATSSIQGGEKLFF
D: NA; length: 15; J: TRBJ1-6; size: once; V: TRBV5-1; DNA: TGCGCCAGCAGCGCGGGACGGCATTATAATTCACCCCTCCACTTT; CDR3: CASSAGRHYNSPLHF
D: NA; length: 15; J: TRBJ2-6; size: NA; V: TRBV6-5; DNA: TGTGCCAGCAAAACACAGGGCTCTGGGGCCAACGTCCTGACTTTC; CDR3: CASKTQGSGANVLTF
D: NA; length: 16; J: TRBJ1-5; size: NA; V: TRBV6-1; DNA: TGTGCCAGCGGTGAGGGAGGGGTTCCCCTTAATCAGCCCCAGCATTTT; CDR3: CASGEGGVPLNQPQHF
D: TRBD1; length: 16; J: TRBJ1-5; size: NA; V: TRBV7-8; DNA: TGTGCCAGCAGCAGCCGGGACAGGGGCTACAATCAGCCCCAGCATTTT; CDR3: CASSSRDRGYNQPQHF
D: NA; length: 13; J: TRBJ1-2; size: NA; V: TRBV4-3; DNA: TGCGCCAGCAGCCAGACCCAGGGGCATGGCTACACCTTC; CDR3: CASSQTQGHGYTF
D: NA; length: 13; J: TRBJ1-1; size: NA; V: TRBV30; DNA: TGTGCCTGGACCATGGTAGTGAACACTGAAGCTTTCTTT; CDR3: CAWTMVVNTEAFF
D: TRBD2; length: 15; J: TRBJ2-3; size: once; V: TRBV2; DNA: TGTGCCAGCAGTGGCCGGACTAGTGGTAAAGATACGCAGTATTTT; CDR3: CASSGRTSGKDTQYF
D: TRBD1; length: 14; J: TRBJ1-6; size: NA; V: TRBV5-8; DNA: TGTGCCAGCAGCACCCGACAGGGGCGATCACCCCTCCACTTT; CDR3: CASSTRQGRSPLHF
D: TRBD2; length: 18; J: TRBJ2-1; size: NA; V: TRBV7-6; DNA: TGTGCCAGCAGCAATGGACTAGCGGGAGGACTTTCCTACAATGAGCAGTTCTTC; CDR3: CASSNGLAGGLSYNEQFF
D: NA; length: 14; J: TRBJ2-7; size: NA; V: TRBV28; DNA: TGTGCCAGCAGTTTACGGATGGGAGAGATCGAGCAGTACTTC; CDR3: CASSLRMGEIEQYF
D: NA; length: 12; J: TRBJ2-7; size: NA; V: TRBV7-9; DNA: TGTGCCAGCAGCGCCCCCGGGTACGAGCAGTACTTC; CDR3: CASSAPGYEQYF
D: NA; length: 14; J: TRBJ2-3; size: NA; V: TRBV9; DNA: TGTGCCAGCAGCGTAGCGGGGGACCTAGATACGCAGTATTTT; CDR3: CASSVAGDLDTQYF
D: NA; length: 14; J: TRBJ1-4; size: NA; V: TRBV28; DNA: TGTGCCAGCAGTCTTACTTCAACTAATGAAAAACTGTTTTTT; CDR3: CASSLTSTNEKLFF
D: NA; length: 12; J: TRBJ2-1; size: NA; V: TRBV9; DNA: TGTGCCAGCAGCGTAGAACTAACTGAGCAGTTCTTC; CDR3: CASSVELTEQFF
D: NA; length: 15; J: TRBJ2-1; size: NA; V: TRBV7-2; DNA: TGTGCCAGCAGCTTAGGAGGGCAGGGGCTCCCCGAGCAGTTCTTC; CDR3: CASSLGGQGLPEQFF
D: NA; length: 12; J: TRBJ1-6; size: few; V: TRBV10-3; DNA: TGTGCCATCAGAACAGAGAATTCACCCCTCCACTTT; CDR3: CAIRTENSPLHF
D: NA; length: 13; J: TRBJ2-7; size: NA; V: TRBV28; DNA: TGTGCCAGCAGTTTCCGGTACCCTTACGAGCAGTACTTC; CDR3: CASSFRYPYEQYF
D: TRBD2; length: 18; J: TRBJ2-1; size: NA; V: TRBV7-9; DNA: TGTGCCAGCAGCTTACCCCCCCGACTAGCGGGGGGATTGGTAGAGCAGTTCTTC; CDR3: CASSLPPRLAGGLVEQFF
D: TRBD2; length: 13; J: TRBJ2-1; size: NA; V: TRBV9; DNA: TGTGCCAGCAGCCCAGTTCTAGCGGGGCTGCAGTTCTTC; CDR3: CASSPVLAGLQFF
D: TRBD1; length: 14; J: TRBJ2-7; size: NA; V: TRBV30; DNA: TGTGCCTGGAGTGTACCGGGACAGGGCTACGAGCAGTACTTC; CDR3: CAWSVPGQGYEQYF
D: NA; length: 14; J: TRBJ1-6; size: NA; V: TRBV30; DNA: TGTGCCTGGAAGGCAGGTTATGGAGGTTCACCCCTCCACTTT; CDR3: CAWKAGYGGSPLHF
D: NA; length: 12; J: TRBJ2-3; size: few; V: TRBV3-1/TRBV3-2; DNA: TGTGCCAGCAGCCTTAACACAGATACGCAGTATTTT; CDR3: CASSLNTDTQYF
D: TRBD1; length: 14; J: TRBJ2-5; size: NA; V: TRBV5-4; DNA: TGTGCCAGCAGCCGGGACAGGGGGGGTGAGACCCAGTACTTC; CDR3: CASSRDRGGETQYF
D: NA; length: 14; J: TRBJ2-1; size: once; V: TRBV27; DNA: TGTGCCAGCAGTTCCCTTTCCACAGGGAATGAGCAGTTCTTC; CDR3: CASSSLSTGNEQFF
D: NA; length: 13; J: TRBJ2-4; size: NA; V: TRBV28; DNA: TGTGCCAGCAGTTCGACGGAGATCTACATTCAGTACTTC; CDR3: CASSSTEIYIQYF
D: NA; length: 15; J: TRBJ2-6; size: NA; V: TRBV27; DNA: TGTGCCAGCAGCACATCAGGGGCTGGGGCCAACGTCCTGACTTTC; CDR3: CASSTSGAGANVLTF
D: NA; length: 11; J: TRBJ2-3; size: once; V: TRBV20-1; DNA: TGCAGTTCGGGGGGCACAGATACGCAGTATTTT; CDR3: CSSGGTDTQYF
D: TRBD1; length: 16; J: TRBJ2-2; size: NA; V: TRBV5-4; DNA: TGTGCCAGCAGCTCCGGGACAGGGGTTGTCACCGGGGAGCTGTTTTTT; CDR3: CASSSGTGVVTGELFF
D: NA; length: 14; J: TRBJ2-5; size: NA; V: TRBV16; DNA: TGTGCCAGCAGCCAGGCGACAAGGCCGGAGACCCAGTACTTC; CDR3: CASSQATRPETQYF
D: TRBD1; length: 17; J: TRBJ1-3; size: NA; V: TRBV27; DNA: TGTGCCAGCAGTTTGGGACAGGGAAGAGCGGCTGGAAACACCATATATTTT; CDR3: CASSLGQGRAAGNTIYF
D: NA; length: 16; J: TRBJ2-2; size: NA; V: TRBV18; DNA: TGTGCCAGCTCACCTGGACTGAGGGGGACGACCGGGGAGCTGTTTTTT; CDR3: CASSPGLRGTTGELFF
D: TRBD2; length: 15; J: TRBJ2-3; size: NA; V: TRBV19; DNA: TGTGCCAGTAGTATCGGCGGGAGCGGTCTGGATACGCAGTATTTT; CDR3: CASSIGGSGLDTQYF